This paragraph covers one TCR beta chain sequence. Its antigen is unknown. This specimen comes from a study of T cells after yellow fever vaccination. Overall study context: Preparation of fractions with low cell numbers was performed using SMART-Seq v4 Ultra Low Input.

Study-wide findings and caveats: The secondary response peaked faster, at day 5 versus 15, but was weaker.

V was trimmed by 6 bases and J by 6 bases, leaving 18 bases between them. The CDR3 spans 14 residues. CDR1 is SGHTA, CDR2 FQGNSA, per germline. Generation of TCR cDNA used 5'RACE template switching (which added a universal primer site and UMIs). TCRdb reanalysed the 5' RACE reads using MiXCR and keeps one entry per CDR3 protein. This sample has about 630,000 distinct CDR3 sequences; 9% to 15% occur once, and the top ten carry under 15%. The sequencing here drew on PBMCs, taken on the day of the yellow fever booster vaccination. The chain carries TRBV7-2 and TRBJ2-7, with a tentative D call TRBD1 (5 bases). This receptor was identified in a man aged 25 to 40 who received the YFV17D yellow fever vaccine. CDR3 amino acids: CASRSAGRAVEQYF. The CDR3 region has the DNA TGTGCCAGCAGATCGGCCGGCAGGGCCGTCGAGCAGTACTTC.